One T cell receptor beta chain is described in this entry. Its target is unknown. Sorting yielded triplicates of about 300,000 cells for each CD8+ T cell subset. 5' RACE that incorporated UMI labels was used to prepare the TRB cDNA libraries. One entry per CDR3 protein, without DNA, is what TCRdb gives after re-calling the 5' RACE reads. The listing contains about 38,000 distinct CDR3 sequences. The data originate from a study of CXCR3-negative and CXCR3-positive naive CD8 T cells. Study-wide background: Roughly 1.5 +/- 0.3 million TRB reads came from each library, giving some 150 million in total. Findings of the study overall: Naive CXCR3-positive and CXCR3-negative cells shared TRBV-TRBJ usage; memory cells diverged. Diversity proved comparably high across both naive subsets and much lower in memory CD8+ cells.

The CDR3 extends over 13 amino acids. Germline CDR1 SQVTM, CDR2 ANQGSEA. The origin of this receptor is a human donor in good health. Some clones in this sample may be carry-over from other donors' samples. Sequencing was done on a sample of memory CD8+ T cells from blood. The chain uses TRBV29-1 and TRBJ2-7; TCRdb names TRBD1, which stays unverified in the absence of DNA. This CDR3 is CSVVGGGAYEQYF.